Following are 10 T cell receptor beta chains from one sample sequenced in a study of shared clonotypes between healthy human individuals. Sequencing was performed with immunoSEQ multiplex PCR; in TCRdb, only in-frame clones are kept and a portion is missing. The table includes about 460,000 clones, roughly 80% detected once. Sequenced input: PBMCs. These receptors were obtained from a woman between 35 and 50 years old in good health. Some clones in this sample may be carry-over from other donors' samples.

This chain connects TRBV30 to TRBJ2-1, with a weak D call TRBD1 (5 bases). The length of the CDR3 is 11 residues. The germline gives CDR1 GTSNPN, CDR2 SVGIG (reference sequence). V lost 5 bases to trimming and J lost 6 bases, with 8 bases between them. The DNA of the CDR3 is TGTGCCTGGGACAGCCCCAATGAGCAGTTCTTC. It encodes CAWDSPNEQFF.

CDR3 DNA: TGTGCCAGCAGCCAAGATCAGGGACAGGCGAACACTGAAGCTTTCTTT. This sequence encodes CASSQDQGQANTEAFF. The chain joins TRBV4-2 to TRBJ1-1; 8 bases match TRBD1. V dropped 0 bases and J dropped 1; count of bases not matched to a gene: 4. The CDR3 loop spans 16 amino acids. Germline V gives CDR1 LGHNA, CDR2 YNFKEQ.

This rearrangement joins TRBV5-1 to TRBJ2-5, with 14 bases identical to TRBD2. With 2 bases clipped from V and 2 bases from J, the junction kept 8 bases outside the gene matches. CDR1 SGHRS and CDR2 YFSETQ come from the germline V gene. The CDR3 runs to 18 residues. In DNA, the CDR3 is TGCGCCAGCAGCTTAACCGGGACTAGCGGGAGCGGACAAGAGACCCAGTACTTC. Protein: CASSLTGTSGSGQETQYF.

This chain links TRBV5-8 with TRBJ2-7, with 10 bases that match TRBD2. The V segment lost 2 bases and the J segment 0 bases; nucleotides outside the gene matches: 8. CDR3 length: 17 amino acids. CDR1 SGHTS and CDR2 YDEGEE come from the germline V gene. The CDR3 nucleotides read TGTGCCAGCAGCTTAGTACGTGGGACTAGCGACTCCTACGAGCAGTACTTC. This codes for CASSLVRGTSDSYEQYF.

This chain links TRBV18 with TRBJ1-2; D unclear. This CDR3 comprises 13 residues. V lost 6 bases, J lost 6 bases, and 14 bases lay in between. Germline V CDR1 and CDR2: KGHSH, LQKENI. The CDR3 sequence is CASSDSLGNGYTF. The CDR3, as DNA: TGTGCCAGCTCTGACTCACTGGGCAATGGCTACACCTTC.

This chain uses TRBV7-9 with TRBJ2-5; 12 bases are shared with TRBD2. CDR1 is SEHNR and CDR2 is FQNEAQ in the germline V gene (reference sequence). Trimming took 5 bases from V and 2 from J; bases not matched to a gene: 6. The CDR3 sequence is 16 residues long. The DNA for the CDR3 is TGTGCCAGCAGCCTACGGACTAGCGGGACGCAAGAGACCCAGTACTTC. It codes for CASSLRTSGTQETQYF.

The chain joins TRBV19 to TRBJ2-2; D possibly corresponds to TRBD1 (6 bases). Germline loops: CDR1 LNHDA, CDR2 SQIVND (reference sequence). The CDR3 is made up of 13 amino acids. V lost 10 bases and J 4 bases, leaving 13 bases between the germline ends. The CDR3 reads CATRQAGTGELFF. CDR3 bases: TGTGCCACCAGACAGGCCGGCACCGGGGAGCTGTTTTTT. Drawing the rest from reference TRBV19 and TRBJ2-2, the complete variable domain is DGGITQSPKYLFRKEGQNVTLSCEQNLNHDAMYWYRQDPGQGLRLIYYSQIVNDFQKGDIAEGYSVSREKKESFPLTVTSAQKNPTAFYLCATRQAGTGELFFGEGSRLTVL.

This chain joins TRBV2 and TRBJ2-1, with 8 bases identical to TRBD2. The CDR3 runs 15 residues. The V segment lost 6 bases and the J segment 4 bases; nucleotides outside the gene matches: 8. Per the germline V gene, CDR1 is SNHLY and CDR2 is FYNNEI. CDR3 sequence reads: CASRLRPSGYNEQFF. CDR3 DNA sequence: TGTGCCAGCAGATTGAGGCCTAGCGGGTACAATGAGCAGTTCTTC.

This clone showed up just a few times. This sequence joins TRBV9 and TRBJ2-1; 11 nucleotides line up with TRBD1. This CDR3 comprises 15 residues. Unmatched junction bases numbered 6, after V lost 2 bases and J lost 8 bases. Germline CDR1 reads SGDLS; CDR2 reads YYNGEE. As DNA, the CDR3 is TGTGCCAGCAGCGTCGGGGACAGGGGGTATGATGAGCAGTTCTTC. Protein: CASSVGDRGYDEQFF.

The J gene is TRBJ2-2, the V gene TRBV5-1, with 14 bases that match TRBD2. CDR1 SGHRS and CDR2 YFSETQ come from the germline V gene. With V trimmed by 0 bases and J by 8 bases, 12 bases remained unmatched. The CDR3 sequence is 19 residues long. CDR3 in DNA: TGCGCCAGCAGCTTGGATCCTGGGGGACTAGCGGGAGTTGGTGGGGAGCTGTTTTTT. Protein product: CASSLDPGGLAGVGGELFF.